This entry features one T cell receptor (beta chain) sequence. The sample contains more than one DNA sequence encoding this CDR3. Libraries were prepared by immunoSEQ multiplex PCR; TCRdb keeps only in-frame clonotypes and omits some of them. The sample shows around 370,000 clones, 91% of them seen only once. This entry belongs to a study of blood T cell repertoires in COVID-19. Study context: Nucleic acid was either cDNA or gDNA, and it came from T cells, B-cell-depleted T cells, or PBMCs.

Looked up from germline, CDR1 is LNHDA and CDR2 is SQIVND (reference sequence). The CDR3 covers 15 residues. With V trimmed by 1 base and J by 4 bases, 3 bases remained unmatched. Sequencing was performed on peripheral blood. The sequence was collected from a woman between 18 and 29 years old who had recovered from COVID-19. V is TRBV19 and J is TRBJ2-1, with TRBD2 matching over 8 bases. The CDR3: CASSIGTSGYNEQFF. In DNA form, the CDR3 reads TGTGCCAGTAGTATAGGAACTAGCGGATACAATGAGCAGTTCTTC.